This T cell receptor (beta chain) was captured in a study of shared clonotypes between healthy human individuals. Across the study: Each donor's CD4 naive and CD4 memory cells filled three plates apiece, CD8 naive two, and CD8 memory one. Study results and limitations: Non-shared clonotypes showed lower generation probabilities than clonotypes common to all four donors. Naive CD4 clonotypes were shared across several donors at roughly 5.3%.

The repertoire was sequenced with immunoSEQ multiplex PCR; TCRdb's copy has only in-frame clones and lacks some. The data hold around 1.9 million clones, with more than 85% observed a single time. On this clone: Its antigen remains unknown. The same CDR3 can be traced to other DNA sequences in this sample.

As defined, naive CD8 cells were CD45RO-negative and positively selected for CCR7, with terminally differentiated effector memory CD45RA+ cells excluded. Healthy and HIV-negative, the adult donors had no recent acute infections or vaccinations. The CDR3 contains 13 residues. The V and J ends lost 2 bases and 1 base respectively, with 5 bases between them. Germline V gene lookup returns CDR1 MNHEY and CDR2 SMNVEV (reference sequence). This chain links TRBV27 with TRBJ1-2; no reliable D call. Specimen: naive CD8+ T cells from PBMCs. This TCR came from a man between 18 and 29 years old in good health. Some clones in this sample may be carry-over from other donors' samples. The CDR3, as DNA: TGTGCCAGCAGTTTAAGTTTTAACTATGGCTACACCTTC. This translates into CASSLSFNYGYTF.